One sample yielded the 14 T cell receptor beta chains listed below, sequenced in a study of naive and memory T cell subsets. Four PCR rounds used nested alpha and beta constant region primers plus the SP2 primer. From the 5' RACE reads, TCRdb called clonotypes with MiXCR, one entry per CDR3 protein. The sample contains some 60,000 distinct CDR3 sequences, approximately 8.5% of which appear only once. An oligonucleotide containing a UMI was ligated to the 3' end of TCR cDNA. The receptors stem from a female donor in good health.

This clonotype has more than one count but fewer than ten. This chain joins TRBV28 and TRBJ1-6; D gene ambiguous. Trimming removed 6 bases from V and 3 bases from J, with 9 bases in between. The germline V gene has CDR1 MDHEN and CDR2 SYDVKM. This CDR3 is built from 14 residues. The CDR3 DNA follows: TGTGCCAGCAGGCAGGCTGACTATAATTCACCCCTCCACTTT. It codes for CASRQADYNSPLHF.

This clonotype has at least ten counts. The chain joins TRBV3-1 to TRBJ1-1; D gene ambiguous. V was cut by 1 base and J by 1 base, with 4 bases left in between. The CDR3 length is 13 residues. Germline assignment: CDR1 LGHDT and CDR2 YNNKEL (reference sequence). DNA for the CDR3: TGTGCCAGCAGCCAAGTTCCGAACACTGAAGCTTTCTTT. Protein: CASSQVPNTEAFF.

This clonotype was counted many times. This chain connects TRBV10-3 to TRBJ1-5; no reliable D call. The V gene lost 3 bases and the J gene lost 5 bases, with 8 bases spanning the gap. Germline CDR1 reads ENHRY; CDR2 reads SYGVKD. The CDR3 runs to 13 residues. CDR3 sequence: CAISDFRDQPQHF. CDR3 sequence (DNA): TGTGCCATCAGTGATTTTAGGGATCAGCCCCAGCATTTT.

There are many counts of this clonotype. The chain has TRBV6-5 and TRBJ1-1; 8 bases are a match to TRBD1. Germline V gives CDR1 MNHEY, CDR2 SVGAGI. The CDR3 length is 16 residues. The V segment lost 6 bases and the J segment 1 base; nucleotides outside the gene matches: 10. Written as DNA, the CDR3 is TGTGCCAGCAGACCAGGGACAGGTAGAGGGAACACTGAAGCTTTCTTT. This translates into CASRPGTGRGNTEAFF.

The genes are TRBV11-2 and TRBJ2-3, with 10 bases matching TRBD2. The CDR3 covers 17 residues. In germline, CDR1 is SGHAT, CDR2 FQNNGV. The V segment lost 4 bases and the J segment 2 bases; nucleotides outside the gene matches: 9. The CDR3 DNA reads TGTGCCAGCAGCTCACCGACTAGCGGGCAAGTCACAGATACGCAGTATTTT. Its protein product is CASSSPTSGQVTDTQYF. The full variable domain, with the rest looked up from reference TRBV11-2 and TRBJ2-3, is EAGVAQSPRYKIIEKRQSVAFWCNPISGHATLYWYQQILGQGPKLLIQFQNNGVVDDSQLPKDRFSAERLKGVDSTLKIQPAKLEDSAVYLCASSSPTSGQVTDTQYFGPGTRLTVL.

This clonotype was seen a few times. This chain uses TRBV12-3 or TRBV12-4 with TRBJ1-6; D gene ambiguous. V was shortened by 7 bases and J by 10 bases, with 14 bases between the two germline ends. CDR3 size: 13 residues. CDR3 amino acids: CASTIGIFSPLHF. CDR3 nucleotides: TGTGCCAGCACCATCGGGATATTCTCACCCCTCCACTTT.

This clonotype was seen more than once but under ten times. The chain links TRBV2 to TRBJ2-2; the match to TRBD1 covers 7 bases. The CDR3 is 14 residues long. CDR1 and CDR2 (germline): SNHLY, FYNNEI. V gave up 7 bases and J gave up 2 bases; unmatched junction bases: 4. The CDR3 DNA reads TGTGCCAGCAATCAGGGGGTCAACACCGGGGAGCTGTTTTTT. This encodes CASNQGVNTGELFF.

This clonotype has a handful of counts. V and J are TRBV28 and TRBJ1-1, with a tentative D call TRBD1 (6 bases). V dropped 6 bases and J dropped 5 bases, with 13 bases sitting between them. This CDR3 has 13 residues. Per germline, CDR1 MDHEN and CDR2 SYDVKM. CDR3 DNA sequence: TGTGCCAGCAGGGACCGGGGGCATACTGAAGCTTTCTTT. Translation gives CASRDRGHTEAFF.

This clonotype was recorded many times. CDR3 amino acids: CASGLRASGTDTQYF. The CDR3 DNA follows: TGTGCCAGCGGTCTTAGGGCTAGCGGCACAGATACGCAGTATTTT. The rearrangement uses TRBV6-5 and TRBJ2-3; D perhaps matches TRBD2 (6 bases). Germline assignment: CDR1 MNHEY and CDR2 SVGAGI. The CDR3 covers 15 residues. V shed 8 bases and J shed 1 base, with 16 bases lying between them.

This clonotype came up many times. V gene TRBV5-1 combines with J gene TRBJ2-1, with 7 bases fitting TRBD2. The CDR3 loop spans 17 amino acids. Looked up from germline, CDR1 is SGHRS and CDR2 is YFSETQ. V lost 4 bases, J lost 1 base, and 11 bases stayed unmatched. CDR3 residues: CASSLVWGRDSYNEQFF. For the CDR3, the DNA is TGCGCCAGCAGCCTGGTATGGGGGAGGGATTCCTACAATGAGCAGTTCTTC. Full variable domain (outside the CDR3, taken from reference TRBV5-1 and TRBJ2-1): KAGVTQTPRYLIKTRGQQVTLSCSPISGHRSVSWYQQTPGQGLQFLFEYFSETQRNKGNFPGRFSGRQFSNSRSEMNVSTLELGDSALYLCASSLVWGRDSYNEQFFGPGTRLTVL.

This clonotype has a count of ten or more. This chain joins TRBV18 and TRBJ1-1; a weak D match, TRBD1 (6 bases). This CDR3 region has 17 residues. Trimming shortened V by 0 bases and J by 1 base, and 15 bases separated the two germline ends. Germline loops: CDR1 KGHSH, CDR2 LQKENI. The CDR3 loop reads CASSPPRAAGANTEAFF. CDR3 coding DNA: TGTGCCAGCTCACCACCGAGGGCGGCAGGGGCGAACACTGAAGCTTTCTTT.

This clonotype has just a few counts. The V and J genes are TRBV12-3 or TRBV12-4 and TRBJ1-1; D remains unclear. Trimming removed 3 bases from V and 1 base from J, with 9 bases in between. The CDR3 consists of 14 residues. The chain's CDR3 is CASSFPDKNTEAFF. DNA of the CDR3: TGTGCCAGCAGTTTTCCCGATAAGAACACTGAAGCTTTCTTT.

This clonotype was picked up a small number of times. The chain is built from TRBV20-1 and TRBJ1-1, with D tentatively TRBD1 (6 bases). V lost 2 bases and J lost 0, with 13 bases in between. The CDR3 length is 15 residues. CDR1 and CDR2 from the germline V gene are DFQATT and SNEGSKA (reference sequence). CDR3 in amino acids: CSARLGGNLNTEAFF. The CDR3 DNA reads as TGCAGTGCTAGATTGGGGGGCAACTTGAACACTGAAGCTTTCTTT.

A note on this clonotype: At one boundary the junction diverges from the germline segment, which might be a read error. This chain uses TRBV29-1 with TRBJ2-3, with TRBD2 as a possible D gene (5 bases). The germline CDR1 and CDR2 sequences are SQVTM and ANQGSEA. CDR3 length: 14 residues. The DNA for the CDR3 is TGCAGCGTAGAAGGTGACGGGGATAGGGATACGCAGTATTTT. It translates to CSVEGDGDRDTQYF.